These 27 T cell receptor beta chains originate from one sample sequenced in a study of naive and memory T cell subsets. Amplification of ligated cDNA took four PCR rounds with SP2 and nested alpha and beta constant primers. Each CDR3 protein gets one entry after TCRdb re-called the 5' RACE reads with MiXCR. The sample lists fewer than 40,000 distinct CDR3 sequences, 16% occurring once. TCR cDNA received a 3' ligated oligonucleotide that carried a UMI. The origin of the receptors is a female donor in good health.

The chain combines TRBV2 with TRBJ2-6, with 8 bases aligning to TRBD1. The germline V gene has CDR1 SNHLY and CDR2 FYNNEI. This CDR3 contains 18 residues. The V gene end was trimmed by 1 base and the J gene end by 0 bases; junction bases not matched to a gene: 5. CDR3 nucleotides: TGTGCCAGCAGTGAAGGGACAGGGTTCGGCTCTGGGGCCAACGTCCTGACTTTC. It translates to CASSEGTGFGSGANVLTF.

This clonotype has at least ten counts. The chain carries TRBV29-1 and TRBJ2-1; TRBD2 agrees at 11 bases. The germline V gene encodes CDR1 SQVTM and CDR2 ANQGSEA. V shed 3 bases and J 5 bases; nucleotides not matched to a gene: 3. The CDR3 is 14 amino acids. DNA for the CDR3: TGCAGCGTTGAGGTAGCGGGGGGGCACAATGAGCAGTTCTTC. This gives the protein CSVEVAGGHNEQFF.

Sample share makes this clonotype medium-sized. The genes are TRBV13 and TRBJ2-1; D gene unclear. This CDR3 has 16 amino acids. Germline loops: CDR1 PRHDT, CDR2 FYEKMQ (reference sequence). Trimming cost V 0 bases and J 2 bases, with 11 bases left between them. The CDR3 protein is CASSLGGPLTYNEQFF. The CDR3 DNA follows: TGTGCCAGCAGCTTAGGTGGCCCCCTTACCTACAATGAGCAGTTCTTC.

The chain combines TRBV7-9 with TRBJ1-2; tentative D call: TRBD1 (6 bases). Germline-derived CDR1 and CDR2 are SEHNR and FQNEAQ (reference sequence). The CDR3 runs to 15 residues. The V end was cut by 6 bases, the J end by 2 bases, with 16 bases between. The CDR3: CASSLQGFRNYGYTF. The CDR3 bases are TGTGCCAGCAGTTTACAGGGTTTTAGGAACTATGGCTACACCTTC.

This clonotype was counted between two and nine times. V gene TRBV29-1 combines with J gene TRBJ2-7; 10 nucleotides match TRBD1. V dropped 4 bases and J dropped 7; count of bases not matched to a gene: 13. The CDR3 has 15 amino acids. The V gene's germline CDR1 is SQVTM and CDR2 ANQGSEA. The CDR3 spells CSVVGERQGAWEQYF. The CDR3 DNA reads as TGCAGCGTTGTTGGGGAAAGACAGGGGGCATGGGAGCAGTACTTC.

As regards this clonotype: A read error may produce the germline difference seen at one junction end. V usage is TRBV20-1 and J usage is TRBJ1-2; D may be TRBD1 (6 bases). Looked up from germline, CDR1 is DFQATT and CDR2 is SNEGSKA (reference sequence). The CDR3 is 16 residues long. CDR3 in DNA: TGCAGTGCTATTCTCTCCTCTGGACAGCAGAACTATGGCGACACCTTC. Its translation: CSAILSSGQQNYGDTF.

Ten or more counts support this clonotype. The CDR3 region has the DNA TGTGCCAGCAGTAACAGGGGGAGCTCCTACAATGAGCAGTTCTTC. This encodes CASSNRGSSYNEQFF. J is TRBJ2-1 and V is TRBV6-5; 8 bases map to TRBD1. V lost 5 bases, J lost 0 bases, and 3 bases stayed unmatched. Germline CDR1 and CDR2: MNHEY and SVGAGI. The CDR3 loop spans 15 amino acids.

This clonotype has at least ten counts. The V call is TRBV5-1, the J call TRBJ2-7, with TRBD1 as a possible D gene (5 bases). Germline CDR1 SGHRS, CDR2 YFSETQ. This CDR3 has 13 amino acids. Between the trimmed V and J ends, which lost 5 bases and 3 bases, there was a span of 12 bases. The DNA for the CDR3 is TGCGCCAGCAGACAGGAGTCAGTCTACGAGCAGTACTTC. Its protein is CASRQESVYEQYF.

This clonotype came up many times. The chain uses TRBV29-1 and TRBJ2-7, with TRBD2 matching over 8 bases. Trimming took 4 bases from V and 2 from J; bases not matched to a gene: 7. The CDR3 contains 14 residues. The germline V gene has CDR1 SQVTM and CDR2 ANQGSEA. The CDR3 DNA reads TGCAGCGTTGTTGGCAGCGGGGGCCCCTACGAGCAGTACTTC. Its translation: CSVVGSGGPYEQYF.

This clonotype was counted at least ten times. The gene calls are TRBV29-1 and TRBJ2-1, with D possibly TRBD2 on 7 matching bases. Germline loops: CDR1 SQVTM, CDR2 ANQGSEA. This CDR3 is built from 14 residues. With 8 bases removed from V and 4 bases from J, the gap between germline ends came to 18 bases. For the CDR3, the DNA is TGCAGCCACACTCGGGGGGCCGGATACAATGAGCAGTTCTTC. Translated: CSHTRGAGYNEQFF.

The V and J genes are TRBV6-6 and TRBJ1-1; 9 nucleotides match TRBD1. The ends lost 0 bases at V and 5 bases at J; junction bases unmatched: 4. This CDR3 has 15 amino acids. The germline CDR1 and CDR2 sequences are MNHNY and SVGAGI (reference sequence). CDR3 sequence (DNA): TGTGCCAGCAGTTACTCAAAGACAGGGGGAACTGAAGCTTTCTTT. This encodes CASSYSKTGGTEAFF.

This clonotype appeared many times. The V gene is TRBV29-1, the J gene TRBJ2-7; 8 bases are shared with TRBD2. This CDR3 has 15 amino acids. Germline V gene lookup returns CDR1 SQVTM and CDR2 ANQGSEA. Unmatched junction bases numbered 5, after V lost 0 bases and J lost 1 base. The chain's CDR3 is CSVEDLERGSYEQYF. CDR3 bases: TGCAGCGTTGAAGATCTTGAGCGGGGGTCCTACGAGCAGTACTTC.

CDR3 loop: CASSNRESSEQFF. In DNA, the CDR3 is TGTGCCAGCAGTAACAGAGAGAGCTCTGAGCAGTTCTTC. The V gene is TRBV7-2, the J gene TRBJ2-1; D gene ambiguous. Deletions cut 6 bases from V and 9 bases from J, with 15 bases between. The CDR3 covers 13 residues. CDR1 and CDR2 from the germline V gene are SGHTA and FQGNSA.

The sample holds many counts of this clonotype. V gene TRBV20-1 combines with J gene TRBJ2-1, with 10 bases fitting TRBD2. Losses at the gene ends were 0 bases for V and 2 bases for J; bases not matched to a gene: 7. The CDR3 runs to 17 residues. Germline CDR1 and CDR2: DFQATT and SNEGSKA (reference sequence). CDR3 sequence reads: CSARDGERGGPYNEQFF. The CDR3 DNA reads TGCAGTGCTAGAGATGGCGAGCGGGGGGGCCCCTACAATGAGCAGTTCTTC.

CDR3 nucleotide sequence: TGTGCCAGCAGTTACTGGGGGGGAGAGACTGAAGCTTTCTTT. This codes for CASSYWGGETEAFF. The chain joins TRBV6-6 to TRBJ1-1; possible D gene TRBD1, 5 bases. Germline V gives CDR1 MNHNY, CDR2 SVGAGI (reference sequence). Trimming removed 1 base at V and 5 bases at J, with 11 bases between. CDR3 length equals 14 residues.

V and J are TRBV21-1 and TRBJ1-5; no DNA check was done on the table's D call, TRBD1. TRBV21-1 counts as a pseudogene. The CDR3 covers 12 residues. CDR3 sequence (DNA): TGTGCCAGCAGCAATACCGGGAACCTCCAGCATTTT. Amino acid sequence: CASSNTGNLQHF.

The V and J genes are TRBV10-2 and TRBJ1-2; D is undetermined. V dropped 6 bases and J dropped 12 bases, with 20 bases sitting between them. This CDR3 comprises 13 residues. Germline V gene data show CDR1 as WSHSY and CDR2 as SAAADI. The CDR3 DNA reads as TGCGCCAGCAGCTCCGGACCGCCGCGAGGCGACACCTTC. Amino acids: CASSSGPPRGDTF.

This clonotype was seen repeatedly, ten times or more. The chain is built from TRBV2 and TRBJ1-6; no clear D. The ends were cut back, 1 base at V and 10 bases at J, with 8 bases in the middle. CDR1 and CDR2 from the germline V gene are SNHLY and FYNNEI. The CDR3 is 13 residues long. The CDR3 region has the DNA TGTGCCAGCAGTGAAGGTGCGAGCTCACCCCTCCACTTT. Residues: CASSEGASSPLHF.

This clonotype was recorded at least ten times. The chain's CDR3 is CASGLSQPGNGYTF. Here the CDR3 DNA reads TGTGCTAGTGGTTTGTCCCAGCCGGGGAATGGCTACACCTTC. The rearrangement links TRBV12-5 to TRBJ1-2, with no clear D. The CDR3 sequence is 14 residues long. The germline V gene has CDR1 LGHNT and CDR2 FRNRAP. The V gene lost 2 bases and the J gene lost 6 bases, with 13 bases spanning the gap.

This clonotype was recorded at least ten times. This chain joins TRBV29-1 and TRBJ1-2; D gene uncertain. The CDR3 extends over 8 amino acids. Trimming took off 3 bases at V and 13 bases at J, with 6 bases between the two ends. CDR1 and CDR2 (germline): SQVTM, ANQGSEA. DNA of the CDR3: TGCAGCGTTGATTCTCTCACCTTC. Its translation: CSVDSLTF.

This clonotype was observed at least ten times. This chain uses TRBV7-3 with TRBJ2-5; the match to TRBD2 covers 7 bases. Germline assignment: CDR1 SGHTA and CDR2 FQGTGA. CDR3 size: 15 residues. V gave up 9 bases and J gave up 1 base; unmatched junction bases: 11. The CDR3, as DNA: TGTGCCAGTCAACGGGGAGGGGCACCCCAAGAGACCCAGTACTTC. Encoded protein: CASQRGGAPQETQYF.

This clonotype turned up a few times. The chain carries TRBV20-1 and TRBJ1-2; D unclear. This CDR3 has 10 amino acids. From germline, CDR1 is DFQATT and CDR2 SNEGSKA (reference sequence). As DNA, the CDR3 is TGCATGAGTCCTAACTATGGCTACACCTTC. The encoded protein is CMSPNYGYTF.

A few counts support this clonotype. The chain combines TRBV28 with TRBJ2-3; 7 bases map to TRBD1. The length of the CDR3 is 15 residues. J was trimmed by 1 base and V by 1 base; bases with no gene match: 2. In germline, CDR1 is MDHEN, CDR2 SYDVKM. The CDR3 DNA sequence: TGTGCCAGCAGTTTATATACAGGGGGCACAGATACGCAGTATTTT. Translated: CASSLYTGGTDTQYF.

At least ten counts were recorded for this clonotype. The gene calls are TRBV28 and TRBJ2-7, with a tentative D call TRBD1 (5 bases). Germline CDR1 reads MDHEN; CDR2 reads SYDVKM. V lost 4 bases, J lost 0 bases, and 10 bases lay in between. The CDR3 extends over 14 amino acids. CDR3 in amino acids: CASSSPQGSYEQYF. CDR3 nucleotide sequence: TGTGCCAGCAGTTCCCCGCAGGGCTCCTACGAGCAGTACTTC.

The chain recombines TRBV20-1 with TRBJ1-2, with 8 bases identical to TRBD1. CDR1 is DFQATT and CDR2 is SNEGSKA in the germline V gene (reference sequence). CDR3 length: 14 residues. V shed 6 bases and J 4 bases; nucleotides not matched to a gene: 10. CDR3 DNA sequence: TGCAGTGCCTACCGGACAGGGACCTTCTATGGCTACACCTTC. This sequence encodes CSAYRTGTFYGYTF.

This clonotype showed up many times. This rearrangement joins TRBV20-1 to TRBJ1-5; no reliable D call. CDR1 DFQATT and CDR2 SNEGSKA come from the germline V gene (reference sequence). There are 13 residues in the CDR3. Trimming left V 0 bases short and J 0 bases short, with 3 bases between. The CDR3 loop is CSAREYSNQPQHF. The CDR3 nucleotides are TGCAGTGCTAGAGAATATAGCAATCAGCCCCAGCATTTT.

The chain links TRBV7-2 to TRBJ1-4, with 12 bases that match TRBD1. J gave up 8 bases and V 6 bases, and 7 bases lay outside the gene matches. This CDR3 is built from 15 residues. Germline CDR1 is SGHTA and CDR2 is FQGNSA. CDR3 in amino acids: CASRPGGTGGEKLFF. The CDR3 nucleotides are TGTGCCAGCAGGCCAGGGGGGACAGGGGGCGAAAAACTGTTTTTT.